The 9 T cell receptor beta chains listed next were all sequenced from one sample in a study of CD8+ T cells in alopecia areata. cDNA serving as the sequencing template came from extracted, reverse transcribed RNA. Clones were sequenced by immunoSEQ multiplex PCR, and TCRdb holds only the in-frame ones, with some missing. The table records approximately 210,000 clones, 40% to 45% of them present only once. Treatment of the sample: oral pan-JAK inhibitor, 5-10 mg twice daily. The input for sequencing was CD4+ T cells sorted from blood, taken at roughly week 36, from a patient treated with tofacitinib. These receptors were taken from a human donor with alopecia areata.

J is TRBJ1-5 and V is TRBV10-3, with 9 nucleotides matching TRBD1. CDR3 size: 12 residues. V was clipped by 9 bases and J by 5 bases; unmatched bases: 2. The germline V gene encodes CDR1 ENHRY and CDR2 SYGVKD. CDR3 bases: TGTGCCATGGGACAGGGAGATCAGCCCCAGCATTTT. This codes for CAMGQGDQPQHF.

The CDR3 region has the DNA TGTGCCAGCAGCGTAAGGACAGGGTTTGGCTACACCTTC. Translated, it gives CASSVRTGFGYTF. V gene TRBV9 combines with J gene TRBJ1-2, with 8 bases that match TRBD1. The trim removed 1 base at V and 7 bases at J, leaving 3 bases unmatched. Per germline, CDR1 SGDLS and CDR2 YYNGEE. This CDR3 comprises 13 residues.

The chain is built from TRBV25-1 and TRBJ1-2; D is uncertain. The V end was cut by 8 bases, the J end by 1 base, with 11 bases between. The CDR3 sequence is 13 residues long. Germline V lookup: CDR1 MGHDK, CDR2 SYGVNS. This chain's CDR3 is CASSPGFNYGYTF. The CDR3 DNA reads TGTGCCAGCTCGCCGGGCTTTAACTATGGCTACACCTTC.

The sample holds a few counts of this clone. CDR3 bases: TGTGCCAGTAGATGGGACAGGCTGCCCTACAATGAGCAGTTCTTC. Protein: CASRWDRLPYNEQFF. The chain recombines TRBV19 with TRBJ2-1; 8 bases are shared with TRBD1. Germline values: CDR1 LNHDA, CDR2 SQIVND (reference sequence). Losses at the gene ends were 6 bases for V and 2 bases for J; bases not matched to a gene: 6. The CDR3 length is 15 residues.

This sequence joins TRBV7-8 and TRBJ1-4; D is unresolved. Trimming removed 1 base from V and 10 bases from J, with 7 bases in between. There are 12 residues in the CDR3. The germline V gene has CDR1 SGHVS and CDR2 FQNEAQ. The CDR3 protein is CASSLDSGKLFF. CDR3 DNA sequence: TGTGCCAGCAGCTTAGATTCCGGAAAACTGTTTTTT.

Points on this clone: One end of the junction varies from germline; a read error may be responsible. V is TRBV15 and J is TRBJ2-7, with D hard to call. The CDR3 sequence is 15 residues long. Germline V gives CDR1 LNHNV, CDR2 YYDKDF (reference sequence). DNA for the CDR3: TGTGCCACCAGCGGAGAAGCCAGCCGCTTGGTCGAGCAGTACTTC. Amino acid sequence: CATSGEASRLVEQYF.

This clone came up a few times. As DNA, the CDR3 is TGTGCCACCCACCCGGGGACGGTGAACACCGGGGAGCTGTTTTTT. Amino acid sequence: CATHPGTVNTGELFF. The chain links TRBV15 to TRBJ2-2; D could derive from TRBD1 or TRBD2 (5 bases each). This CDR3 spans 15 amino acids. The germline V and J ends were trimmed by 8 bases and 1 base, with 14 bases remaining between them. Germline CDR1 and CDR2: LNHNV and YYDKDF (reference sequence).

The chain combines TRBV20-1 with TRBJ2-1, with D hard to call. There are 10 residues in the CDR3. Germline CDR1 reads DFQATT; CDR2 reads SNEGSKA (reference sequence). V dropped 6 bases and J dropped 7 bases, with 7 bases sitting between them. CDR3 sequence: CSAAFNEQFF. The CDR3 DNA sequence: TGCAGTGCCGCTTTTAATGAGCAGTTCTTC.

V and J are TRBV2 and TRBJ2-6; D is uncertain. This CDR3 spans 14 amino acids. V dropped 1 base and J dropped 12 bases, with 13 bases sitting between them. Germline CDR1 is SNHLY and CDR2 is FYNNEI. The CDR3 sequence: CASSEVIKSSVLTF. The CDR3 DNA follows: TGTGCCAGCAGTGAAGTTATCAAGTCCAGCGTCCTGACTTTC.